This T cell receptor (beta chain) was sequenced during a study of regulatory T cells in long-lasting Graves disease. About the study: Patients met the persistent Graves' disease definition after over 5 years of antithyroid drugs with positive TSH receptor antibodies.

This clonotype was detected only a few times. CDR1 is MGHRA and CDR2 is YSYEKL in the germline V gene. V dropped 4 bases and J dropped 0; count of bases not matched to a gene: 6. The CDR3 totals 15 residues. TCR beta libraries were built with iRepertoire HTBI primers and Arm-PCR of CDR3 regions. TCRdb re-called the multiplex PCR reads through MiXCR, storing one row per CDR3 protein. The repertoire has 300,000 to 500,000 distinct CDR3 sequences, roughly 20% of them found once; the top ten carry roughly 20%. Sample time point: persistent/refractory GD, antithyroid drugs over 5 years with positive TRAb. Scientists built the TCR library using RNA that was extracted from PBMCs.

The chain combines TRBV4-1 with TRBJ2-7; TRBD1 matches at 7 bases. Source: peripheral blood mononuclear cells (PBMCs), taken when the disease was refractory, from a patient treated with antithyroid drugs. This receptor was taken from a female donor with Graves disease. The CDR3 nucleotides read TGCGCCAGCAGCCGAGGACAGGCCCTCTCCTACGAGCAGTACTTC. Amino acid sequence: CASSRGQALSYEQYF.